Sequencing of this T cell receptor beta chain was carried out in a study of control samples from healthy donors and cancer patients. V was trimmed by 6 bases and J by 0 bases, leaving 15 bases between them. This CDR3 contains 15 residues. CDR1 is MNHEY and CDR2 is SMNVEV in the germline V gene (reference sequence). Some clones are missing from TCRdb's copy, which holds only in-frame ones; the method was immunoSEQ multiplex PCR. The profile shows some 210,000 clones, about 90% of them singletons. The TCR sequence derives from a man aged 25 to 45 in good health. This chain links TRBV27 with TRBJ2-7, with D unclear. Specimen: blood. CDR3 in amino acids: CASRASGRSSYEQYF. CDR3 nucleotides: TGTGCCAGCAGGGCCTCGGGCCGGAGCTCCTACGAGCAGTACTTC.